This T cell receptor beta chain was documented in a study of T-cell memory formation after mild COVID-19 (dated by TCRdb to the early 2020s). Study-level background: Most TCR sequence clusters were specific to one of the two donors. T-cell clones expanding and contracting after mild COVID-19 in a couple of donors were tracked by longitudinal TCRalpha and TCRbeta repertoire sequencing. The cohort was made up of two young adult volunteers, one female and one male, who were previously healthy. Paper-wide results and their limitations: Balanced CD4/CD8 phenotypes were observed for clones contracting from day 15 to 85, whereas a bias towards CD4+ was observed for a second wave of clones expanding from day 15 to 37. Contracting CD4+ clones turned up mainly in the CM and EM memory subsets, whereas EMRA was where CD8+ clones were enriched. Whether the second-wave clones peaking on day 37 were SARS-CoV-2 specific was not confirmed. Some responding clones were detected in pre-infection memory, which suggested that pre-existing cross-reactive memory T cells had joined the SARS-CoV-2 response. Only two mild cases were covered in the study, and larger cohorts including severe cases with pre-infection samples were considered necessary.

Ficoll-Paque density gradient centrifugation was the method used to isolate PBMCs. Sequences SNHLY (CDR1) and FYNNEI (CDR2) are obtained from the germline V gene. V is clipped by 9 bases and J by 0 bases, and the sequence between their germline boundaries is 14 bases long. Including cysteine and phenylalanine, the CDR3 has 15 amino acids. Just CDR3 DNA is preserved here, 45 bases in frame from base 1. Sequencing took place on an Illumina NovaSeq 6000. cDNA libraries for TCRalpha and TCRbeta were prepared by 5'RACE using constant-segment primers, with sample barcodes and unique molecular identifiers added. Trizol reagent was used to extract RNA from every sample. Libraries were amplified in two PCR steps, with a second sample barcode and Illumina TruSeq adapters added in the second step. The libraries were sequenced on an Illumina NovaSeq using 2 x 150 bp paired-end reads. On the study's bioinformatics: With migec v1.2.7, reads were demultiplexed and then collapsed into UMI-guided consensus sequences. Using mixcr v2.1.11, UMI consensuses were aligned to TRA and TRB V and J templates and then assembled into clonotypes. A clonotype was counted as expanded or contracted only when both edgeR and NoisET called the clonotype significant, with the noise models trained on biological replicates. edgeR calls used a false discovery rate-adjusted p below 0.01 and a log2 fold-change threshold of 1. As an exploratory analysis of dynamics, max-normalized trajectories of the 1000 most abundant clonotypes were examined with PCA combined with hierarchical clustering. The CD4 or CD8 phenotype of responding clones was assigned using the separately sequenced CD4+ and CD8+ repertoires. The raw public reads went through TCRdb reprocessing: fastp at Q25, MiXCR clone calling, in-frame beta chains kept. Identical CDR3 protein sequences are pooled into one entry, listed with their most common genes and DNA. These V and J calls originate from TCRdb's pipeline instead of the authors' own analysis. The sample yields about 190,000 distinct CDR3 sequences; about 18% were counted once. Of the sample, roughly 2.3% is held by the ten largest clones.

Concerning this clonotype itself: The antigen it binds to is not known. Within one base of it there is no much larger clone, and no base qualities were kept.

The V gene is TRBV2 and the J gene is TRBJ2-2; the D gene assignment is perhaps TRBD1 or TRBD2, with each matching 5 bases. The sequence derives from an adult woman who had mild COVID-19 (a few samples of this study predate the infection). The sample titles of this study are shuffled in the database, so cell type and time point are left out; the donor was told from shared clones. The sequenced material came from PBMCs or a T cell subset sorted from them (not recorded which). The nucleotides are TGTGCCAGACCGGGACGCCCTCCGAACACCGGGGAGCTGTTTTTT. Its protein product is CARPGRPPNTGELFF.